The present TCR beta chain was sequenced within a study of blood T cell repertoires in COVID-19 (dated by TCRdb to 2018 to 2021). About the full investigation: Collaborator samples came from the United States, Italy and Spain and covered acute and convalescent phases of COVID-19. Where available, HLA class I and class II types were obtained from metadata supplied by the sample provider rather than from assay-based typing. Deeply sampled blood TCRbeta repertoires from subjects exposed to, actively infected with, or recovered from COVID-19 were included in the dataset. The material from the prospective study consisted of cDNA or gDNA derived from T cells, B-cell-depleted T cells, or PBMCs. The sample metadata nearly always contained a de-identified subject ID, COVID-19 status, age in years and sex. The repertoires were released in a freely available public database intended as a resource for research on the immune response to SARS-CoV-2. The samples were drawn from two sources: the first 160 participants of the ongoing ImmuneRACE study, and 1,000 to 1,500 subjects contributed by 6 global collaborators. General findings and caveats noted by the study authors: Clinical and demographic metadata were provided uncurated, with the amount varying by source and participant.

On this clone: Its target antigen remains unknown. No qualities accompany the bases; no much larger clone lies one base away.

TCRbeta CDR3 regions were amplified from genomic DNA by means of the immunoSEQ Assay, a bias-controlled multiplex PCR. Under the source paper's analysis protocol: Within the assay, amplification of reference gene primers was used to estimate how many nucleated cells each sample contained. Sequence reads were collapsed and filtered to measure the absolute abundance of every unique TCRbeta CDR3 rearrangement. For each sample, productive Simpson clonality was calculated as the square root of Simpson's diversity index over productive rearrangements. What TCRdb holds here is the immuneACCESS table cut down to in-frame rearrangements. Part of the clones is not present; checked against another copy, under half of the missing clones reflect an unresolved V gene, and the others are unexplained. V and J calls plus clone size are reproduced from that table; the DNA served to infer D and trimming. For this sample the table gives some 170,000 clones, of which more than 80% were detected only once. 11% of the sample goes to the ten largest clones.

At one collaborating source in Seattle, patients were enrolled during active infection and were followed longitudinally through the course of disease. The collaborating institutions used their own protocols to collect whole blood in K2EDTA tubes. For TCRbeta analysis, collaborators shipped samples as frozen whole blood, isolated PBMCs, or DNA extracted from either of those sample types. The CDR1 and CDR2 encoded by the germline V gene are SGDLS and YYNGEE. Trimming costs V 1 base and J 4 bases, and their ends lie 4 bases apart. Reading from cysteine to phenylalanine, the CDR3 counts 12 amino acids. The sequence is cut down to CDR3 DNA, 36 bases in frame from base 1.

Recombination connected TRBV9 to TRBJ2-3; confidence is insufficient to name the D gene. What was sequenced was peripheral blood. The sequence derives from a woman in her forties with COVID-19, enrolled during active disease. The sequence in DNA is TGTGCCAGCAGCGTATCGTCAGATACGCAGTATTTT. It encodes CASSVSSDTQYF.